The 4 T cell receptor beta chains below all came from one sample that was sequenced in a study of T cells in Graves' hyperthyroidism and ophthalmopathy. The source material, RNA transcripts, was used to amplify TCR beta CDR3 regions. During a first-round RT-PCR of the TCR CDR3, the HTBI primer set was used. TCRdb reprocessed the multiplex PCR reads via MiXCR and lists one record per CDR3 protein. Among roughly 570,000 distinct CDR3 sequences listed, 35% to 55% were seen once. The sequenced sample was peripheral blood or thyroid tissue (not recorded which). Receptors originate from a young woman with Graves' hyperthyroidism.

The CDR3 DNA sequence: TGCAGCGTTGTTCAGCGGGCTATGCGGGAGACCCAGCATTTT. It yields the protein CSVVQRAMRETQHF. The chain couples TRBV29-1 to TRBJ1-5; D ambiguous. Germline loops: CDR1 SQVTM, CDR2 ANQGSEA. There are 14 residues in the CDR3. Trimming took 4 bases from V and 11 from J, leaving 21 bases between them. The variable domain in full, with the rest retrieved from reference TRBV29-1 and TRBJ1-5, is SAVISQKPSRDICQRGTSLTIQCQVDSQVTMMFWYRQQPGQSLTLIATANQGSEATYESGFVIDKFPISRPNLTFSTLTVSNMSPEDSSIYLCSVVQRAMRETQHFGDGTRLSIL.

This clonotype was seen repeatedly, ten times or more. Its ends do not fully match the called genes, so a read error is possible. The chain employs TRBV7-8 and TRBJ1-5; 7 nucleotides match TRBD1. The CDR3 runs 17 residues. Germline loops: CDR1 SGHVS, CDR2 FQNEAQ. CDR3 loop: CAGSLTRDSFSNQPQHF. As DNA, the CDR3 is TGTGCCGGCAGCCTAACCCGGGACAGCTTTAGCAATCAGCCCCAGCATTTT.

The gene calls are TRBV6-5 and TRBJ1-2; tentative D call: TRBD1 (5 bases). The CDR3 has 17 residues. CDR1 MNHEY and CDR2 SVGAGI come from the germline V gene. The V gene lost 4 bases and the J gene lost 7 bases, with 25 bases spanning the gap. CDR3 DNA sequence: TGTGCCAGCAGTTGGGGGATTGGGACCGGGGAAGTTGGTGGCTACACCTTC. Encoded protein: CASSWGIGTGEVGGYTF.

This clonotype was observed at least ten times. V and J are TRBV6-1 and TRBJ1-6; TRBD1 matches at 7 bases. After removal of 6 bases from V and 7 bases from J, the junction contained 9 bases not matched to a gene. Germline V gives CDR1 MNHNS, CDR2 SASEGT. This CDR3 comprises 15 residues. The CDR3: CASRTGQAFNSPLHF. DNA of the CDR3: TGTGCCAGCAGGACCGGACAGGCCTTCAATTCACCCCTCCACTTT.